This entry features one T cell receptor beta chain sequence. The target antigen is unknown. The data were obtained in a study of identical twins. General study findings and limits: While abundant cord blood beta clonotypes carried fewer insertions, memory repertoires showed no such pattern.

The germline CDR1 and CDR2 sequences are DFQATT and SNEGSKA (reference sequence). The CDR3 length is 18 residues. V was pared by 4 bases and J by 5 bases, with 19 bases of the junction left unmatched. Via MiXCR, TCRdb re-called the 5' RACE reads, giving one row per CDR3 protein. The data hold roughly 1.6 million distinct CDR3 sequences, with around a third observed a single time. Sample: cord blood. This receptor was obtained from a newborn girl in good health. The chain joins TRBV20-1 to TRBJ1-5; 8 nucleotides match TRBD1. The CDR3: CSAKTFPSGGRFDQPQHF. For the CDR3, the DNA is TGCAGTGCTAAAACCTTTCCCTCAGGGGGCAGGTTCGATCAGCCCCAGCATTTT.